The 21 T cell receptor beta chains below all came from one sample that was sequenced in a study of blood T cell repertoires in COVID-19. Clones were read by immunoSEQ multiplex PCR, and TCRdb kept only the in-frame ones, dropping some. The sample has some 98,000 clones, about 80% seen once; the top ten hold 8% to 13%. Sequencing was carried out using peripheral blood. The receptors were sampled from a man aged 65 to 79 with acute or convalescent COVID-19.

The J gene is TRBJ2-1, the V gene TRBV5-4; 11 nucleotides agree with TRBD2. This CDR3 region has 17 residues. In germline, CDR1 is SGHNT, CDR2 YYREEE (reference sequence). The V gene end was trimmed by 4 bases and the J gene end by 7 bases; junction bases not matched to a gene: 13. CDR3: CASSPRGVVAGGNEQFF. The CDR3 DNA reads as TGTGCCAGCAGCCCTAGGGGGGTGGTAGCGGGAGGGAATGAGCAGTTCTTC.

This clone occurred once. The CDR3 sequence is CASSELRGNQPQHF. As DNA, the CDR3 is TGTGCCAGCAGTGAATTGAGGGGCAATCAGCCCCAGCATTTT. The rearrangement links TRBV6-1 to TRBJ1-5, with D unclear. V dropped 2 bases and J dropped 2 bases, with 7 bases sitting between them. CDR3 length: 14 residues. Germline V gene sequence: CDR1 MNHNS, CDR2 SASEGT.

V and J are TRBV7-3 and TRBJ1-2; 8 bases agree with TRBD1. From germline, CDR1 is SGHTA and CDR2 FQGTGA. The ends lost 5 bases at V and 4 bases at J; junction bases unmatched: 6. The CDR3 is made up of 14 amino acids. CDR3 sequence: CASSLGQGGYGYTF. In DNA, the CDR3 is TGTGCCAGCAGCCTCGGACAGGGTGGCTATGGCTACACCTTC.

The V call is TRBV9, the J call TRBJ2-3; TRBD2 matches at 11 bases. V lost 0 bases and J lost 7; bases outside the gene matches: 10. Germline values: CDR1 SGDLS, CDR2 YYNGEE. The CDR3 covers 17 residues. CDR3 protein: CASSVAVLAGGGNTQYF. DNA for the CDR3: TGTGCCAGCAGCGTAGCGGTCCTAGCGGGGGGAGGAAATACGCAGTATTTT.

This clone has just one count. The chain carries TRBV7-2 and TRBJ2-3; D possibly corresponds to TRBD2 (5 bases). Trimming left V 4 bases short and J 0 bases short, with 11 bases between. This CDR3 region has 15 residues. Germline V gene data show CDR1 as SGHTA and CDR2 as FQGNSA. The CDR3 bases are TGTGCCAGCAGCTCTGCGGGCCCCAGCACAGATACGCAGTATTTT. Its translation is CASSSAGPSTDTQYF.

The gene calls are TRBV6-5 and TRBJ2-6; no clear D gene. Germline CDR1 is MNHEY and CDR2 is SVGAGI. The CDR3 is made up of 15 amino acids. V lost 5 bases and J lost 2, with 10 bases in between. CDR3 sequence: CASSPRPAGANVLTF. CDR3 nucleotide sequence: TGTGCCAGCAGTCCCCGCCCGGCTGGGGCCAACGTCCTGACTTTC.

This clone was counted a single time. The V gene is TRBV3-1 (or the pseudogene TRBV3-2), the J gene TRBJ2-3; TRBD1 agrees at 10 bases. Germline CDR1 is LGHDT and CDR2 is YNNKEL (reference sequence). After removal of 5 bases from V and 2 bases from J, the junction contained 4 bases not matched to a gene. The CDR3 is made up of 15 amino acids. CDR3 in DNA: TGTGCCAGCAGCACTCGACAGGGGGCCACAGATACGCAGTATTTT. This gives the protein CASSTRQGATDTQYF.

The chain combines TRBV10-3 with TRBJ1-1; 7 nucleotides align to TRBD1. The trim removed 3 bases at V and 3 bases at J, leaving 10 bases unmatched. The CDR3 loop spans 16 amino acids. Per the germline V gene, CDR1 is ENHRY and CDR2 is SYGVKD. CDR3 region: CAISEALTGEDTEAFF. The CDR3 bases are TGTGCCATCAGTGAAGCTCTCACAGGGGAGGACACTGAAGCTTTCTTT.

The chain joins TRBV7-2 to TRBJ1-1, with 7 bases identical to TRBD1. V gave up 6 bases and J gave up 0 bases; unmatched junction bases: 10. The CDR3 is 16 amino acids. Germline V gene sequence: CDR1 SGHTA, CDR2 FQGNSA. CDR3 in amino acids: CASSKQGSLLNTEAFF. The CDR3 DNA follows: TGTGCCAGCAGTAAACAGGGGTCCCTATTGAACACTGAAGCTTTCTTT.

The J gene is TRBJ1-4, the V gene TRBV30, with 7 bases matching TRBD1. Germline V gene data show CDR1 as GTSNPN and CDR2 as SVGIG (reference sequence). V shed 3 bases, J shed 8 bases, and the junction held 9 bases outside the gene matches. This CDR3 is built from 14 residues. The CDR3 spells CAWSPGQLLEKLFF. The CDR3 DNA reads TGTGCCTGGAGCCCGGGACAGCTTCTCGAAAAACTGTTTTTT.

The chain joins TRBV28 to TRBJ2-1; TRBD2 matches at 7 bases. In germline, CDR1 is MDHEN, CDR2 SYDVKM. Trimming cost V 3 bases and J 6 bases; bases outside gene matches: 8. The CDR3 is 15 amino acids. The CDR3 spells CASSFTGTKVNEQFF. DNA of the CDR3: TGTGCCAGCAGTTTTACCGGGACTAAGGTCAATGAGCAGTTCTTC.

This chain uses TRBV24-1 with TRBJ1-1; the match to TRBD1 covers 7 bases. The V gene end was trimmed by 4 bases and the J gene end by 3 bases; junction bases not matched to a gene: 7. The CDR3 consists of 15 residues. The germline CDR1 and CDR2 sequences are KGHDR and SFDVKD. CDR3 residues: CATSDGTVPYTEAFF. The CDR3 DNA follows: TGTGCCACCAGTGACGGGACAGTGCCTTACACTGAAGCTTTCTTT.

CDR3 nucleotides: TGTGCCAGCAGCCAAGCGGGACTAGCGGGAGTCAATGAGCAGTTCTTC. Its translation is CASSQAGLAGVNEQFF. This sequence joins TRBV14 and TRBJ2-1; 14 nucleotides match TRBD2. Germline V lookup: CDR1 SGHDN, CDR2 FVKESK. Trimming at V came to 1 base and at J to 6 bases, leaving 2 bases not matched to a gene. The length of the CDR3 is 16 residues.

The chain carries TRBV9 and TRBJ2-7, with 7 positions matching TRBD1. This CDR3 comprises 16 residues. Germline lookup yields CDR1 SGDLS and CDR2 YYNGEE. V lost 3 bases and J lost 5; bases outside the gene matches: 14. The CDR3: CASSAEKGGASDEQYF. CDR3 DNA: TGTGCCAGCAGCGCCGAAAAAGGGGGCGCATCGGACGAGCAGTACTTC.

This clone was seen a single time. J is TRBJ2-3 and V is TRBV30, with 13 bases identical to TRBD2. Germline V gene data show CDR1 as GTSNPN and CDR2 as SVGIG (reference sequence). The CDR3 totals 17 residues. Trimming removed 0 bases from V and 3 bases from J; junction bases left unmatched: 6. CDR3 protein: CAWSVGTSGAGTDTQYF. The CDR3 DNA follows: TGTGCCTGGAGTGTAGGGACTAGCGGGGCTGGGACAGATACGCAGTATTTT.

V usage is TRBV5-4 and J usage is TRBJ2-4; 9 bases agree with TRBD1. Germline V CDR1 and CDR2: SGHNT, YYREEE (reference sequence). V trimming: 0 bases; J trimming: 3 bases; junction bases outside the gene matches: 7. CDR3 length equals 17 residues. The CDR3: CASSLGQGVKVKNIQYF. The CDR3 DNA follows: TGTGCCAGCAGCTTGGGACAGGGGGTTAAGGTCAAAAACATTCAGTACTTC.

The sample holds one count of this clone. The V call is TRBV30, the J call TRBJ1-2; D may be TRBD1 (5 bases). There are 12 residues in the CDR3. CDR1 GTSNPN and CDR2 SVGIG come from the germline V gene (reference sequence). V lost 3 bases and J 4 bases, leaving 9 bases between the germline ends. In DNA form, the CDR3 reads TGTGCCTGGAGGAGCGGGGGCTATGGCTACACCTTC. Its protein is CAWRSGGYGYTF. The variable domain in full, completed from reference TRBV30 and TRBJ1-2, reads SQTIHQWPATLVQPVGSPLSLECTVEGTSNPNLYWYRQAAGRGLQLLFYSVGIGQISSEVPQNLSASRPQDRQFILSSKKLLLSDSGFYLCAWRSGGYGYTFGSGTRLTVV.

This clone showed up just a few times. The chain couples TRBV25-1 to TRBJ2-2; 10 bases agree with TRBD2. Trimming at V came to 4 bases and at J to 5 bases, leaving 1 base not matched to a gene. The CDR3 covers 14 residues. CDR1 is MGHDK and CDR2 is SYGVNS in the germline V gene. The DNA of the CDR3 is TGTGCCAGCAGTGTTAGCGGGAGGACCGGGGAGCTGTTTTTT. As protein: CASSVSGRTGELFF.

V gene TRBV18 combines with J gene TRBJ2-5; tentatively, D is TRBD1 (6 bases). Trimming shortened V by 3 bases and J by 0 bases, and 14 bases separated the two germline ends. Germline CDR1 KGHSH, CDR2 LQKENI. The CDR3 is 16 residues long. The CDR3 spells CASSPLRGNNQETQYF. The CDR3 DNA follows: TGTGCCAGCTCACCGTTAAGGGGGAACAACCAAGAGACCCAGTACTTC.

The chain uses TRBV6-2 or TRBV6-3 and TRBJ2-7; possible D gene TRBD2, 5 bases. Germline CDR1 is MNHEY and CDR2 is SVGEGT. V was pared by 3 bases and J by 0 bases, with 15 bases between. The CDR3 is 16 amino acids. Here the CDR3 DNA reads TGTGCCAGCAGTTATAATTCGCGGGTCTTCTCCTACGAGCAGTACTTC. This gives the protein CASSYNSRVFSYEQYF.

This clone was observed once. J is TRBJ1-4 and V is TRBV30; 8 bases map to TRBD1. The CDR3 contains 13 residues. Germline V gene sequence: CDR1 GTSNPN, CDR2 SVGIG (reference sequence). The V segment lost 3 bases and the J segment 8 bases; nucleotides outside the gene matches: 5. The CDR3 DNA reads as TGTGCCTGGAGGCAGGGGGCTGACGAAAAACTGTTTTTT. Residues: CAWRQGADEKLFF.